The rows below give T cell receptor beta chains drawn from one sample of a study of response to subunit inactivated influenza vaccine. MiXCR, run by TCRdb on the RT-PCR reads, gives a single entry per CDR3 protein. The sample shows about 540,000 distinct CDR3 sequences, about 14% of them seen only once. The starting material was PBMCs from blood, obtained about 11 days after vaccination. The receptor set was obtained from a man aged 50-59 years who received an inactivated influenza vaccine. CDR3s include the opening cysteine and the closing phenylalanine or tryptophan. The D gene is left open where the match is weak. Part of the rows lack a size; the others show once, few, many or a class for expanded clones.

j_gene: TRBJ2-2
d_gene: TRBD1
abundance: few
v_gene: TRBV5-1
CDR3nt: TGCGCCAGCAGCTTGACAGGGGGTGTATCGGGAGCCGGGGAGCTGTTTTTT
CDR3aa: CASSLTGGVSGAGELFF

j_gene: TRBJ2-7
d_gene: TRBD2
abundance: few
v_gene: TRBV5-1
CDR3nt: TGCGCCAGCGCCGCGGGACTATCTTCCTACGAGCAGTACTTC
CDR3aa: CASAAGLSSYEQYF

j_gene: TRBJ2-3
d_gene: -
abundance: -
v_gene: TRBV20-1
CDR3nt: TGCAGTGCTAGAGATTTGGAGCACACAGATACGCAGTATTTT
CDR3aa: CSARDLEHTDTQYF

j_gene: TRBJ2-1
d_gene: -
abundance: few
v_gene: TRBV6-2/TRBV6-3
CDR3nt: TGTGCCAGCAGTTACGATGACGGGGGATTGAATGAGCAGTTCTTC
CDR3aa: CASSYDDGGLNEQFF

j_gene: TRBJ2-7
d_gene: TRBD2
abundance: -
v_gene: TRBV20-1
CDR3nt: TGCAGTGCCAGAGGGACTAGCGTCTCCTACGAGCAGTACTTC
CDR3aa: CSARGTSVSYEQYF

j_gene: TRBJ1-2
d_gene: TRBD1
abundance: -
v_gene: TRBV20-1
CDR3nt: TGCAGTGCTTCGGGTGTTCCCGGGACAGGGGAAGGGTATGGCTACACCTTC
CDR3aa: CSASGVPGTGEGYGYTF

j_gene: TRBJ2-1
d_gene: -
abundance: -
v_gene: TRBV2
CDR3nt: TGTGCCAGCAGTGAAATTCGCAGGGCCTATGAGCAGTTCTTC
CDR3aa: CASSEIRRAYEQFF

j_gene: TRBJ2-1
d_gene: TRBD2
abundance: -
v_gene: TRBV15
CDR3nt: TGTGCCACCAAGGCCCCGGGACTAGCGGCCTCCTACAATGAGCAGTTCTTC
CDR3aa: CATKAPGLAASYNEQFF

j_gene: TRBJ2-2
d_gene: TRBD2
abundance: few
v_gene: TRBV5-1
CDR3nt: TGCGCCAGCAGCGCGACGGGACTAACAAAAACGAACACCGGGGAGCTGTTTTTT
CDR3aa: CASSATGLTKTNTGELFF

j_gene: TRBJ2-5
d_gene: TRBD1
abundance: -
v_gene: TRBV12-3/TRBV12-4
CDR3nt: TGTGCCAGCAGGAAAACAGGGGGTGCAGAGACCCAGTACTTC
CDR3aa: CASRKTGGAETQYF

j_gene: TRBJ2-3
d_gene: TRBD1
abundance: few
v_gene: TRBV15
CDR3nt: TGTGCCACCAGCAGCCTACAGGGGGTGCCCACAGATACGCAGTATTTT
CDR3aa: CATSSLQGVPTDTQYF

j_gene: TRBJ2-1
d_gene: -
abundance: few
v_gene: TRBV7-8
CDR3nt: TGTGCCAGCAGCTTAGTAGGGGTTACTATTCTCAATGAGCAGTTCTTC
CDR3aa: CASSLVGVTILNEQFF

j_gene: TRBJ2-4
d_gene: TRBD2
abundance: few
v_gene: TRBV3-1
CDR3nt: TGTGCCAGCAGCCTCAGACTAGCCATCAAAAACATTCAGTACTTC
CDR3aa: CASSLRLAIKNIQYF

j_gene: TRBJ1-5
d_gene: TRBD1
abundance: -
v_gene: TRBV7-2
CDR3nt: TGTGCCAGCAGCAAGTTGACAGGGGGGGGCAATCAGCCCCAGCATTTT
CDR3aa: CASSKLTGGGNQPQHF

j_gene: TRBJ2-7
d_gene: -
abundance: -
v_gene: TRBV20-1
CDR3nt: TGCAGTGCTAGTAGGACCTATACCTACGAGCAGTACTTC
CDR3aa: CSASRTYTYEQYF

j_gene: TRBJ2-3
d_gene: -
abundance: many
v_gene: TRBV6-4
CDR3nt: TGTGCCAGCAGTGACGGGGGGGCCACAGATACGCAGTATTTT
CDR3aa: CASSDGGATDTQYF

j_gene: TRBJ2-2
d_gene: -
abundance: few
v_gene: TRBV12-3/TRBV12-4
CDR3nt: TGTGCCAGCAGCCGACAGTCCGGGGAGCTGTTTTTT
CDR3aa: CASSRQSGELFF

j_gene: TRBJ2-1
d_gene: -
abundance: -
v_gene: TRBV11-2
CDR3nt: TGTGCCAGCAGCCCCCTAATGGGGGGTACCACACACAATGAGCAGTTCTTC
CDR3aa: CASSPLMGGTTHNEQFF

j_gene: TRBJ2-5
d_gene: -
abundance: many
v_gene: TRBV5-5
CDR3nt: TGTGCCAGCAGCTTGGTCACAGGAGTGAGAGAGACCCAGTACTTC
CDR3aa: CASSLVTGVRETQYF

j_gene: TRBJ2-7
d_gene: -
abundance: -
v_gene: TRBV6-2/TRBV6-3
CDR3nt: TGTGCCAGCAGTTACCGGTTACCTTCAGAGCAGTACTTC
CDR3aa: CASSYRLPSEQYF

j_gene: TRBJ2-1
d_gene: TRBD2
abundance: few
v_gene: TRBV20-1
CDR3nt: TGCAGTGCTCCGTCTAGCGGGAGAGGGAATGAGCAGTTCTTC
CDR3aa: CSAPSSGRGNEQFF

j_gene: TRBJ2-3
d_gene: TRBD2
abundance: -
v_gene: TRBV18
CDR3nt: TGTGCCAGCTCACCCGGGACTAGCGGGAGCGCAGATACGCAGTATTTT
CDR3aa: CASSPGTSGSADTQYF

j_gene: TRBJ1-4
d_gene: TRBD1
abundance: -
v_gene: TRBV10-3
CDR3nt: TGTGCCACTATGGACAGGGTGGGAACTAATGAAAAACTGTTTTTT
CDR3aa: CATMDRVGTNEKLFF

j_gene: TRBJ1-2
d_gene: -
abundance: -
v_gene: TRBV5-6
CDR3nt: TGTGCCAGCAGCTTCCAGGGAATTTCCTATGGCTACACCTTC
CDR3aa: CASSFQGISYGYTF

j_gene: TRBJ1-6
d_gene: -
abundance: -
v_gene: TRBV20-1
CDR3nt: TGCAGTGCTAGGGCAGGGGAAGCGGCTTCACCCCTCCACTTT
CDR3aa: CSARAGEAASPLHF

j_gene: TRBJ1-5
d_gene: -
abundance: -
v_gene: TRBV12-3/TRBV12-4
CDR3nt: TGTGCCAGCAGTTTAGCAGAAAATAGCAATCAGCCCCAGCATTTT
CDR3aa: CASSLAENSNQPQHF

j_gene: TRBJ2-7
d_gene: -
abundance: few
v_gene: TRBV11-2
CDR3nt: TGTGCCAGCAGCCCGATCAAGGGATCGCTCGAGCAGTACTTC
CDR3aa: CASSPIKGSLEQYF

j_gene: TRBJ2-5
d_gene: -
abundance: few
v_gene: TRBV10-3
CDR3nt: TGTGCCATCAGTCAGGACCCAGGGCCAGAGACCCAGTACTTC
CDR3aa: CAISQDPGPETQYF

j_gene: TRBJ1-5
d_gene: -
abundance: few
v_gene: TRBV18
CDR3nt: TGTGCCAGCTCACCACCCGGGGGCCGATCAGGCCCCCAGCATTTT
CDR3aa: CASSPPGGRSGPQHF

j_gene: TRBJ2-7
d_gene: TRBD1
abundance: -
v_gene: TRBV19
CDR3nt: TGTGCCAGTACTAAGGACAGGGGGGCCTACGAGCAGTACTTC
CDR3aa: CASTKDRGAYEQYF

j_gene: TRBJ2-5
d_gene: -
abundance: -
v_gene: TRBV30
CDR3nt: TGTGCCTGGGGGGTACAAGAGACCCAGTACTTC
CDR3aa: CAWGVQETQYF

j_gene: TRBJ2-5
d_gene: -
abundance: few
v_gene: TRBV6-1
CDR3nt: TGTGCCAGCAGCAGCTTTCTGCGGGCCTCCCAAGAGACCCAGTACTTC
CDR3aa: CASSSFLRASQETQYF

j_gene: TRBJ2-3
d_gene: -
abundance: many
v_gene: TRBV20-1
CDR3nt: TGCAGTGCTAGAGATCTAGCTCGCACAGATACGCAGTATTTT
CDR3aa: CSARDLARTDTQYF

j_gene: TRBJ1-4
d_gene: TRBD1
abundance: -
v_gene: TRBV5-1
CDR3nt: TGCGCCAGCAGCTTCTCAGAGGGGGCGGGTGAAAAACTGTTTTTT
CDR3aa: CASSFSEGAGEKLFF

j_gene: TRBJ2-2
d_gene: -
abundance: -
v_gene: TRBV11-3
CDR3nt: TGTGCCAGCAGCTTATACGGGACGGGGAACACCGGGGAGCTGTTTTTT
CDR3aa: CASSLYGTGNTGELFF

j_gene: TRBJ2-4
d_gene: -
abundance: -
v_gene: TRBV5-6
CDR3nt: TGTGCCAGCAGCTTAACAAATACTCTAGCCAAAAACATTCAGTACTTC
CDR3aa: CASSLTNTLAKNIQYF

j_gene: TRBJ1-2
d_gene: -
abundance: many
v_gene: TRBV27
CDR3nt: TGTGCCAGCAGTTTGAGAGTCCATAGTGGCTACACCTTC
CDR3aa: CASSLRVHSGYTF